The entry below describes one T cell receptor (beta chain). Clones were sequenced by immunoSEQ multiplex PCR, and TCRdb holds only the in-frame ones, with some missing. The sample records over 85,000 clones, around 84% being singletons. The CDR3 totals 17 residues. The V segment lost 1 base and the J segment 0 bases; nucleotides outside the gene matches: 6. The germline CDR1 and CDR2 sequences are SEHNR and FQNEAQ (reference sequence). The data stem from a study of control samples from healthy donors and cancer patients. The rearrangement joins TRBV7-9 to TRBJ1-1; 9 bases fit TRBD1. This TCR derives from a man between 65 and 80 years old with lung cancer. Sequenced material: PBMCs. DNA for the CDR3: TGTGCCAGCAGCTTAGTCGGGACAGGGCGCATGAACACTGAAGCTTTCTTT. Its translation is CASSLVGTGRMNTEAFF.